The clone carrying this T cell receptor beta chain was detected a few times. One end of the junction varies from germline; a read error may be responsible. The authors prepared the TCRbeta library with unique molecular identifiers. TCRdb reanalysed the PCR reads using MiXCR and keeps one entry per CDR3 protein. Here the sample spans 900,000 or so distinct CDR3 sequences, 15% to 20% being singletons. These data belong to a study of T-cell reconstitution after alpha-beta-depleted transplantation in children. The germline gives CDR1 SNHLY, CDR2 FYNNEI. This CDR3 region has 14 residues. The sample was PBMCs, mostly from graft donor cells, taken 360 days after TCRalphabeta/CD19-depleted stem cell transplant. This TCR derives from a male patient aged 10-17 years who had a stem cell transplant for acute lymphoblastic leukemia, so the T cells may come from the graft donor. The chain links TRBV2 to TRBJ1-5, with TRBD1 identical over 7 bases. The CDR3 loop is CASNEGGGHQPQHF. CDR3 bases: TGTGCCAGCAATGAAGGAGGGGGCCATCAGCCCCAGCATTTT.